This entry lists 2 T cell receptor beta chains sequenced from one sample in a study of HIV-infected patients and healthy controls. Follow-up blood was drawn about 14 weeks, roughly three months, after antiretroviral therapy began. No cell fractionation was done, so the repertoire covers all unsorted peripheral blood T cells. Reverse transcription used around 500 ng RNA and constant-region primers for alpha and beta. Separate chain-specific third strand synthesis with multiplexing indices produced the alpha and beta libraries. Each CDR3 protein gets one entry after TCRdb re-called the 5' RACE reads with MiXCR. The repertoire holds fewer than 450 distinct CDR3 sequences, 72% seen once, with around 62% in the top ten. The input for sequencing was blood, taken during antiretroviral therapy. Receptor source: an adult with HIV infection.

This clonotype came up a few times. Within a library made for alpha chains, this beta chain is off target, and its count is uninformative. The J gene is TRBJ2-7, the V gene TRBV29-1; TRBD1 is a possible D gene (5 bases). CDR1 is SQVTM, CDR2 ANQGSEA, per germline. With 5 bases removed from V and 1 base from J, the gap between germline ends came to 12 bases. The CDR3 loop spans 13 amino acids. The CDR3 loop is CSVTQALSYEQYF. Written as DNA, the CDR3 is TGCAGCGTTACACAGGCGTTGTCCTACGAGCAGTACTTC.

This clonotype is judged hyperexpanded (1% or more). This beta chain is off target for a library built for alpha chains, so its abundance means little. This rearrangement joins TRBV19 to TRBJ2-3, with unresolved D. Germline V gene sequence: CDR1 LNHDA, CDR2 SQIVND (reference sequence). The V and J ends lost 8 bases and 0 bases respectively, with 15 bases between them. The CDR3 is made up of 15 amino acids. CDR3 in amino acids: CASSPGGFSTDTQYF. The CDR3 nucleotides read TGTGCCAGTTCCCCAGGCGGCTTTAGCACAGATACGCAGTATTTT.